The 27 T cell receptor beta chains below come from one sample, sequenced in a study of T-cell memory formation after mild COVID-19 (dated by TCRdb to the early 2020s). Library method: 5' RACE. Sequencing used an Illumina NovaSeq 6000. TCRdb's own reprocessing of the public reads used fastp at Q25 and MiXCR and kept productive beta chains. Rows are combined by CDR3 protein, so each entry shows the most common genes and DNA. Counted in this sample were fewer than 450,000 distinct CDR3 sequences; around a fifth of them appeared once. The top ten constitute approximately 12% of the sample. The source material was PBMCs or a T cell subset sorted from them (not recorded which). All receptors derive from an adult woman who had mild COVID-19 (a few samples of this study predate the infection). The sample titles of this study are shuffled in the database, so cell type and time point are left out; the donor was told from shared clones.

The J gene is TRBJ2-5, the V gene TRBV5-1, with 7 bases that match TRBD2. The CDR3 is 17 amino acids. From germline, CDR1 is SGHRS and CDR2 YFSETQ. After removal of 3 bases from V and 4 bases from J, the junction contained 15 bases not matched to a gene. CDR3 residues: CASSSPPGGTVRETQYF. CDR3 coding DNA: TGCGCCAGCAGCTCTCCCCCCGGGGGGACCGTTCGAGAGACCCAGTACTTC.

The chain combines TRBV2 with TRBJ2-5; D is undetermined. The CDR3 has 14 residues. Trimming cost V 6 bases and J 4 bases, with 15 bases left between them. Germline loops: CDR1 SNHLY, CDR2 FYNNEI. CDR3 in DNA: TGTGCCAGCAGCGAGGCAGGCCTGTTAGAGACCCAGTACTTC. It codes for CASSEAGLLETQYF.

The CDR3 region is CAPIQGSYRAMNTEAFF. In DNA, the CDR3 is TGTGCACCCATACAGGGTAGCTACCGGGCTATGAACACTGAAGCTTTCTTT. The genes are TRBV21-1 and TRBJ1-1; the table's D call, TRBD1, has no DNA check behind it. TRBV21-1 corresponds to a pseudogene. There are 17 residues in the CDR3.

This clonotype was seen only once. The chain employs TRBV7-2 and TRBJ1-1, with 9 bases that match TRBD1. The V and J ends lost 1 base and 4 bases, in that order; junction bases with no gene match: 10. The CDR3 runs 17 residues. Germline CDR1 reads SGHTA; CDR2 reads FQGNSA. This chain's CDR3 is CASSLGGGQGLTTEAFF. The CDR3, as DNA: TGTGCCAGCAGCTTAGGGGGGGGACAGGGCCTGACCACTGAAGCTTTCTTT.

This clonotype has more than one count but fewer than ten. Here the CDR3 reads CAIGLDRDNSPLHF. The DNA of the CDR3 is TGTGCCATCGGGTTGGACAGGGATAATTCACCCCTCCACTTT. The rearrangement links TRBV10-3 to TRBJ1-6, with TRBD1 matching over 8 bases. V gave up 8 bases and J gave up 5 bases; unmatched junction bases: 5. Germline values: CDR1 ENHRY, CDR2 SYGVKD. The CDR3 spans 14 residues.

This clonotype has more than one count but fewer than ten. The rearrangement uses TRBV4-1 and TRBJ2-2, with 7 bases lining up with TRBD1. Germline V gene sequence: CDR1 MGHRA, CDR2 YSYEKL. This CDR3 is 17 amino acids long. The junction had 7 bases not matched to a gene; V was cut back by 3 bases and J by 0 bases. In DNA, the CDR3 is TGCGCCAGCAGCCAGCCTCCAGGGGGTCCGAACACCGGGGAGCTGTTTTTT. It translates to CASSQPPGGPNTGELFF.

This clonotype has more than one count but fewer than ten. This chain connects TRBV5-1 to TRBJ2-7; D not resolved. The germline gives CDR1 SGHRS, CDR2 YFSETQ. V shed 1 base and J shed 2 bases, with 13 bases lying between them. The CDR3 spans 15 residues. As DNA, the CDR3 is TGCGCCAGCAGCTTGAGAAGGGTCGAGGCCTACGAGCAGTACTTC. It codes for CASSLRRVEAYEQYF. Drawing the rest from reference TRBV5-1 and TRBJ2-7, the complete variable domain is KAGVTQTPRYLIKTRGQQVTLSCSPISGHRSVSWYQQTPGQGLQFLFEYFSETQRNKGNFPGRFSGRQFSNSRSEMNVSTLELGDSALYLCASSLRRVEAYEQYFGPGTRLTVT.

J is TRBJ2-2 and V is TRBV18; 7 positions match TRBD1. Germline lookup yields CDR1 KGHSH and CDR2 LQKENI. The CDR3 has 16 amino acids. V lost 5 bases, J lost 3 bases, and 9 bases stayed unmatched. CDR3 DNA: TGTGCCAGCTCAGAAACAGGGGCCCTTTACACCGGGGAGCTGTTTTTT. Translated, it gives CASSETGALYTGELFF.

The chain joins TRBV3-1 to TRBJ1-2; D is perhaps TRBD1 (6 bases). The V gene's germline CDR1 is LGHDT and CDR2 YNNKEL (reference sequence). The CDR3 covers 14 residues. Trimming pared 2 bases from V and 4 bases from J, leaving 11 bases between. This CDR3 reads CASSQLDRIYGYTF. The CDR3 DNA is TGTGCCAGCAGCCAACTGGACAGAATCTATGGCTACACCTTC.

The chain carries TRBV10-3 and TRBJ2-7; a possible D gene is TRBD1 (6 bases). The CDR3 runs 17 residues. Germline V gives CDR1 ENHRY, CDR2 SYGVKD. The V end lost 0 bases, the J end lost 2 bases, and 17 bases lay between the germline ends. CDR3 sequence (DNA): TGTGCCATCAGTGAGTCAGGGCAGGGGATCGTGGCCTACGAGCAGTACTTC. This gives the protein CAISESGQGIVAYEQYF.

In this sample, this clonotype turned up a few times. This sequence joins TRBV6-2 or TRBV6-3 and TRBJ2-2, with D maybe TRBD2 (5 bases). Trimming shortened V by 5 bases and J by 4 bases, and 14 bases separated the two germline ends. This CDR3 is built from 15 residues. Germline-derived CDR1 and CDR2 are MNHEY and SVGEGT. The CDR3: CASSMRRPLTGELFF. Here the CDR3 DNA reads TGTGCCAGCAGTATGAGGAGGCCCCTCACCGGGGAGCTGTTTTTT.

This chain links TRBV5-1 with TRBJ2-1, with 9 bases fitting TRBD2. Per the germline V gene, CDR1 is SGHRS and CDR2 is YFSETQ. Germline trimming cut 0 bases from V and 5 bases from J; bases unmatched to any gene: 6. This CDR3 is 16 amino acids long. CDR3 loop: CASSLEAGGNHNEQFF. For the CDR3, the DNA is TGCGCCAGCAGCTTGGAAGCGGGAGGCAACCACAATGAGCAGTTCTTC. The whole variable domain, remainder taken from reference TRBV5-1 and TRBJ2-1, is KAGVTQTPRYLIKTRGQQVTLSCSPISGHRSVSWYQQTPGQGLQFLFEYFSETQRNKGNFPGRFSGRQFSNSRSEMNVSTLELGDSALYLCASSLEAGGNHNEQFFGPGTRLTVL.

A few counts support this clonotype. V is TRBV28 and J is TRBJ2-5; D perhaps matches TRBD2 (6 bases). Trimming cost V 3 bases and J 7 bases, with 12 bases left between them. Germline V lookup: CDR1 MDHEN, CDR2 SYDVKM. The CDR3 is 13 residues long. The CDR3 reads CASSFSGPGTQYF. The CDR3 DNA sequence: TGTGCCAGCAGTTTTAGCGGCCCTGGGACCCAGTACTTC.

The J gene is TRBJ1-1, the V gene TRBV7-9; tentatively, D is TRBD1 (6 bases). The germline CDR1 and CDR2 sequences are SEHNR and FQNEAQ (reference sequence). V was shortened by 5 bases and J by 6 bases, with 13 bases between the two germline ends. The CDR3 extends over 13 amino acids. The CDR3 sequence is CASSAGVRAEAFF. The CDR3 DNA follows: TGTGCCAGCAGCGCAGGGGTTCGGGCTGAAGCTTTCTTT.

There are a few counts of this clonotype. V usage is TRBV7-9 and J usage is TRBJ2-2, with 12 positions matching TRBD2. CDR1 is SEHNR, CDR2 FQNEAQ, per germline (reference sequence). V was clipped by 5 bases and J by 4 bases; unmatched bases: 8. The length of the CDR3 is 17 residues. CDR3: CASSQTSGSRPTGELFF. CDR3 in DNA: TGTGCCAGCAGCCAGACTAGCGGGAGTCGGCCCACCGGGGAGCTGTTTTTT.

The sample holds a few counts of this clonotype. The chain carries TRBV20-1 and TRBJ2-7, with 12 positions matching TRBD2. From germline, CDR1 is DFQATT and CDR2 SNEGSKA (reference sequence). V was clipped by 5 bases and J by 2 bases; unmatched bases: 7. This CDR3 comprises 15 residues. CDR3 nucleotides: TGCAGTGCTGTTGCTCTAGCGGGAGGGACCTACGAGCAGTACTTC. This translates into CSAVALAGGTYEQYF.

This clonotype appeared a few times. The V and J genes are TRBV3-1 and TRBJ2-7, with D possibly TRBD2 on 6 matching bases. Trimming removed 4 bases from V and 0 bases from J, with 10 bases in between. This CDR3 region has 14 residues. Germline V CDR1 and CDR2: LGHDT, YNNKEL (reference sequence). In DNA, the CDR3 is TGTGCCAGCAGCCCCCGGGAGAGCTCCTACGAGCAGTACTTC. Its translation: CASSPRESSYEQYF.

This clonotype has more than one count but fewer than ten. The chain carries TRBV7-2 and TRBJ2-3, with D hard to call. The CDR3 totals 14 residues. V lost 5 bases and J lost 4, with 13 bases in between. Germline CDR1 and CDR2: SGHTA and FQGNSA. In DNA form, the CDR3 reads TGTGCCAGCAGCGCCAGCCCCGTCCCAGATACGCAGTATTTT. Translating it yields CASSASPVPDTQYF.

The V call is TRBV30, the J call TRBJ1-2; 8 bases map to TRBD1. J was trimmed by 3 bases and V by 5 bases; bases with no gene match: 2. The CDR3 is 12 residues long. CDR1 and CDR2 from the germline V gene are GTSNPN and SVGIG (reference sequence). The CDR3, as DNA: TGTGCCTGGGCGACAGGGGACTATGGCTACACCTTC. Translation: CAWATGDYGYTF.

This clonotype was found many times. J is TRBJ2-7 and V is TRBV9, with D unclear. Germline assignment: CDR1 SGDLS and CDR2 YYNGEE. This CDR3 is 14 amino acids long. Deletions cut 3 bases from V and 2 bases from J, with 12 bases between. The CDR3 reads CASSADGLAYEQYF. As DNA, the CDR3 is TGTGCCAGCAGCGCGGACGGCTTGGCCTACGAGCAGTACTTC.

This sequence joins TRBV7-9 and TRBJ2-3; D perhaps matches TRBD2 (5 bases). V lost 5 bases and J 3 bases, leaving 18 bases between the germline ends. The CDR3 spans 16 residues. Germline V CDR1 and CDR2: SEHNR, FQNEAQ (reference sequence). The CDR3 DNA reads TGTGCCAGCAGCCCCTTCGTGGGGAGTGGAACAGATACGCAGTATTTT. Translating gives CASSPFVGSGTDTQYF.

This clonotype came up a few times. The J gene is TRBJ2-1, the V gene TRBV6-4; no reliable D call. The CDR3 consists of 14 residues. V was pared by 0 bases and J by 9 bases, with 12 bases between. CDR1 and CDR2 from the germline V gene are MRHNA and SNTAGT. The CDR3 loop is CASSDSTSSTEQFF. The CDR3 DNA is TGTGCCAGCAGTGACTCAACATCTTCGACTGAGCAGTTCTTC.

The chain links TRBV6-1 to TRBJ2-7; no definite D call. V was shortened by 6 bases and J by 2 bases, with 5 bases between the two germline ends. CDR3 length: 11 residues. CDR1 is MNHNS, CDR2 SASEGT, per germline. This CDR3 is CASRAPYEQYF. The CDR3, as DNA: TGTGCCAGCAGAGCCCCCTACGAGCAGTACTTC.

This clonotype was observed at least ten times. CDR3 nucleotides: TGTGCCAGCAGTTTAGGGGGAATGAACACTGAAGCTTTCTTT. This sequence encodes CASSLGGMNTEAFF. This chain links TRBV28 with TRBJ1-1; tentatively, D is TRBD1 (5 bases). V was clipped by 2 bases and J by 0 bases, with 7 bases between them. From germline, CDR1 is MDHEN and CDR2 SYDVKM. This CDR3 contains 14 residues. Full variable domain (rest looked up from reference TRBV28 and TRBJ1-1): DVKVTQSSRYLVKRTGEKVFLECVQDMDHENMFWYRQDPGLGLRLIYFSYDVKMKEKGDIPEGYSVSREKKERFSLILESASTNQTSMYLCASSLGGMNTEAFFGQGTRLTVV.

This clonotype was seen a few times. The chain uses TRBV30 and TRBJ2-7; D may be TRBD1 (5 bases). Trimming took off 2 bases at V and 2 bases at J, with 16 bases between the two ends. This CDR3 comprises 15 residues. Germline loops: CDR1 GTSNPN, CDR2 SVGIG (reference sequence). In nucleotides, the CDR3 is TGTGCCTGGAGTCCACCGGCCAAGGGGACCTACGAGCAGTACTTC. Translation gives CAWSPPAKGTYEQYF.

This chain links TRBV4-2 with TRBJ1-2, with no clear D. Germline V CDR1 and CDR2: LGHNA, YNFKEQ. Trimming shortened V by 1 base and J by 2 bases, and 8 bases separated the two germline ends. This CDR3 spans 14 amino acids. The CDR3 region is CASSQVTENYGYTF. In DNA form, the CDR3 reads TGTGCCAGCAGCCAAGTTACTGAGAACTATGGCTACACCTTC.

This chain joins TRBV4-2 and TRBJ2-7; no reliable D call. The V gene's germline CDR1 is LGHNA and CDR2 YNFKEQ. CDR3 size: 15 residues. Between the trimmed V and J ends, which lost 0 bases and 5 bases, there was a span of 14 bases. In nucleotides, the CDR3 is TGTGCCAGCAGCCAAGATCGCACAGTAAGGGACGAGCAGTACTTC. It yields the protein CASSQDRTVRDEQYF.